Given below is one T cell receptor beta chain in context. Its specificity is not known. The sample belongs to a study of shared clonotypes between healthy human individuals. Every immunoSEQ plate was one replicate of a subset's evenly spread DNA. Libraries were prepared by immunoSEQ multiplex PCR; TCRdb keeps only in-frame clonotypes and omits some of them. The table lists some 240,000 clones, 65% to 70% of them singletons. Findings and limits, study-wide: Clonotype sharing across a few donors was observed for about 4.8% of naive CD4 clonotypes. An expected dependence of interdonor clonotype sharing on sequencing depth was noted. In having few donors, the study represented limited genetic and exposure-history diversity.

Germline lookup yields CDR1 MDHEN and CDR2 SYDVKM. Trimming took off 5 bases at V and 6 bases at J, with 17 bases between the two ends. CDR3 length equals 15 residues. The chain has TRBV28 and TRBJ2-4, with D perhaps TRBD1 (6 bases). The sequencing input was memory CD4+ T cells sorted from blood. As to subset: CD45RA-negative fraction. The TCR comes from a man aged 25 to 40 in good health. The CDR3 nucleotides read TGTGCCAGCAGTGTCGCCCAGGGGCCGATAAACATTCAGTACTTC. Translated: CASSVAQGPINIQYF.